The next 15 T cell receptor beta chains were all read from a single sample in a study of T cell repertoires in cytomegalovirus infection (dated by TCRdb to about 2019). Sequencing instrument: Illumina HiSeq 1500. The raw public reads went through TCRdb reprocessing: fastp at Q25, MiXCR clone calling, in-frame beta chains kept. Records with the same CDR3 protein are collapsed into one entry carrying the most frequent genes and DNA. This sample lists under 95,000 distinct CDR3 sequences; 45% to 55% were detected once. Roughly 93% of the sample is held by the ten biggest clonotypes. In light of the paper, this sample's treatment or condition label describes: in vitro stimulation with specific CMV peptide epitopes to enrich CMV-specific T cells. The antigens for these receptors are not known. The sequences come from CD8+ T cells from cultured PBMCs, collected from culture after CMV antigen stimulation. The source of these receptors is a human donor in good health (CMV status not recorded). Some clones in this sample may be carry-over from other donors' samples.

This sequence joins TRBV20-1 and TRBJ1-1, with 9 nucleotides matching TRBD1. Trimming at V came to 0 bases and at J to 2 bases, leaving 13 bases not matched to a gene. Germline V lookup: CDR1 DFQATT, CDR2 SNEGSKA (reference sequence). The CDR3 extends over 18 amino acids. CDR3 sequence: CSARDLWGGTGSNTEAFF. The CDR3 nucleotides are TGCAGTGCTAGAGATTTGTGGGGCGGGACAGGGTCTAACACTGAAGCTTTCTTT.

The chain joins TRBV7-9 to TRBJ2-1; maybe TRBD1 (5 bases). The CDR3 spans 17 residues. Germline assignment: CDR1 SEHNR and CDR2 FQNEAQ (reference sequence). V lost 0 bases, J lost 8 bases, and 20 bases lay in between. CDR3 DNA: TGTGCCAGCAGCTTAGCGGCAGGACACCAGAAGGTGGATGAGCAGTTCTTC. Its translation is CASSLAAGHQKVDEQFF.

The chain links TRBV12-3 or TRBV12-4 to TRBJ1-4, with D perhaps matching TRBD1 (6 bases). V was pared by 3 bases and J by 7 bases, with 9 bases between. This CDR3 contains 13 residues. CDR3 DNA sequence: TGTGCCAGCAGTTTCAGGGGAGGTGAAAAACTGTTTTTT. Translated, it gives CASSFRGGEKLFF.

This clonotype was detected only a few times. The junction departs from germline at one end; a sequencing error may be responsible. This rearrangement joins TRBV7-7 to TRBJ2-2, with 7 bases that match TRBD2. The CDR3 extends over 14 amino acids. Per germline, CDR1 SSHAT and CDR2 FNYEAQ (reference sequence). DNA for the CDR3: TGTGCTAGCAGCTTACGACTAGCTGACGGGGAGCTGTTTTTT. It specifies CASSLRLADGELFF.

The V and J genes are TRBV29-1 and TRBJ2-1; TRBD2 is a possible D gene (7 bases). The CDR3 is made up of 17 amino acids. Trimming left V 1 base short and J 2 bases short, with 18 bases between. Germline V CDR1 and CDR2: SQVTM, ANQGSEA. The DNA of the CDR3 is TGCAGCGTTGAAGGGGACTACAGGGAAGGAGCCTACAATGAGCAGTTCTTC. Encoded protein: CSVEGDYREGAYNEQFF.

The rearrangement uses TRBV7-6 and TRBJ2-2; D unresolved. Trimming took off 6 bases at V and 7 bases at J, with 6 bases between the two ends. CDR1 and CDR2 (germline): SGHVS, FNYEAQ. This CDR3 contains 11 residues. The CDR3 bases are TGTGCCAGCAGGGCCGGCGGGGAGCTGTTTTTT. Translating gives CASRAGGELFF. The full variable domain, rest sourced from reference TRBV7-6 and TRBJ2-2, is GAGVSQSPRYKVTKRGQDVALRCDPISGHVSLYWYRQALGQGPEFLTYFNYEAQQDKSGLPNDRFSAERPEGSISTLTIQRTEQRDSAMYRCASRAGGELFFGEGSRLTVL.

This clonotype was counted a few times. V usage is TRBV7-2 and J usage is TRBJ2-1, with 7 bases that match TRBD1. The ends lost 2 bases at V and 13 bases at J; junction bases unmatched: 5. Germline CDR1 and CDR2: SGHTA and FQGNSA. This CDR3 has 12 amino acids. The chain's CDR3 is CASSLRGLAQFF. CDR3 DNA sequence: TGTGCCAGCAGCTTAAGGGGGCTAGCCCAGTTCTTC. Variable domain in full (rest from reference TRBV7-2 and TRBJ2-1): GAGVSQSPSNKVTEKGKDVELRCDPISGHTALYWYRQSLGQGLEFLIYFQGNSAPDKSGLPSDRFSAERTGGSVSTLTIQRTQQEDSAVYLCASSLRGLAQFFGPGTRLTVL.

This chain links TRBV6-1 with TRBJ1-1; 9 bases agree with TRBD1. Germline V gene data show CDR1 as MNHNS and CDR2 as SASEGT. The J segment lost 1 base and the V segment lost 0 bases, leaving 6 bases of the junction unmatched. CDR3 length equals 17 residues. In nucleotides, the CDR3 is TGTGCCAGCAGTGAAGCGCCCTGGACAGGGGAGAACACTGAAGCTTTCTTT. This sequence encodes CASSEAPWTGENTEAFF.

This clonotype occurred a few times. This chain joins TRBV7-2 and TRBJ2-3, with D hard to call. This CDR3 has 12 amino acids. Trimming took off 5 bases at V and 6 bases at J, with 9 bases between the two ends. CDR1 is SGHTA and CDR2 is FQGNSA in the germline V gene. The CDR3 DNA reads as TGTGCCAGCAGCCCGACTCGGGATACGCAGTATTTT. Protein: CASSPTRDTQYF. The full variable domain, rest sourced from reference TRBV7-2 and TRBJ2-3, is GAGVSQSPSNKVTEKGKDVELRCDPISGHTALYWYRQSLGQGLEFLIYFQGNSAPDKSGLPSDRFSAERTGGSVSTLTIQRTQQEDSAVYLCASSPTRDTQYFGPGTRLTVL.

This clonotype has just a few counts. The chain couples TRBV5-6 to TRBJ1-1; the D gene is possibly TRBD1 (6 bases). The germline CDR1 and CDR2 sequences are SGHDT and YYEEEE. Trimming pared 4 bases from V and 4 bases from J, leaving 23 bases between. This CDR3 has 17 residues. Here the CDR3 DNA reads TGTGCCAGCAGCCCCACGGGGGGGCTGGGGTTAACCACTGAAGCTTTCTTT. Encoded protein: CASSPTGGLGLTTEAFF.

This chain connects TRBV6-5 to TRBJ1-4; D unclear. The CDR3 spans 14 residues. Trimming removed 8 bases at V and 0 bases at J, with 10 bases between. Germline loops: CDR1 MNHEY, CDR2 SVGAGI. CDR3 bases: TGTGCCAGCTCGGGCACCGCAACTAATGAAAAACTGTTTTTT. It codes for CASSGTATNEKLFF.

The rearrangement uses TRBV7-2 and TRBJ2-7; tentatively, D is TRBD1 or TRBD2 (5 bases each). Deletions cut 8 bases from V and 5 bases from J, with 16 bases between. The germline V gene has CDR1 SGHTA and CDR2 FQGNSA. The CDR3 is 13 amino acids. CDR3 nucleotides: TGTGCCAGCCTCCCCGGGGCAGACCACGAGCAGTACTTC. Translated: CASLPGADHEQYF.

The rearrangement joins TRBV9 to TRBJ2-1; 7 nucleotides agree with TRBD2. Germline V gene lookup returns CDR1 SGDLS and CDR2 YYNGEE. V dropped 6 bases and J dropped 0; count of bases not matched to a gene: 6. The CDR3 extends over 15 amino acids. DNA of the CDR3: TGTGCCAGCAACTCGGCGGGGGACTCCTACAATGAGCAGTTCTTC. Translated, it gives CASNSAGDSYNEQFF.

The chain uses TRBV7-9 and TRBJ2-3; 7 bases fit TRBD2. Germline-derived CDR1 and CDR2 are SEHNR and FQNEAQ (reference sequence). With V trimmed by 2 bases and J by 2 bases, 4 bases remained unmatched. This CDR3 has 15 amino acids. The CDR3 spells CASSLPGLYTDTQYF. In nucleotides, the CDR3 is TGTGCCAGCAGCTTACCGGGACTATACACAGATACGCAGTATTTT.

This sequence joins TRBV6-2 or TRBV6-3 and TRBJ2-7, with 8 bases that match TRBD2. CDR3 length: 17 residues. V was pared by 5 bases and J by 3 bases, with 15 bases of the junction left unmatched. The V gene's germline CDR1 is MNHEY and CDR2 SVGEGT. In nucleotides, the CDR3 is TGTGCCAGCAGTCCCGGACTAGCCAGAGAGGGGTACTACGAGCAGTACTTC. This encodes CASSPGLAREGYYEQYF.